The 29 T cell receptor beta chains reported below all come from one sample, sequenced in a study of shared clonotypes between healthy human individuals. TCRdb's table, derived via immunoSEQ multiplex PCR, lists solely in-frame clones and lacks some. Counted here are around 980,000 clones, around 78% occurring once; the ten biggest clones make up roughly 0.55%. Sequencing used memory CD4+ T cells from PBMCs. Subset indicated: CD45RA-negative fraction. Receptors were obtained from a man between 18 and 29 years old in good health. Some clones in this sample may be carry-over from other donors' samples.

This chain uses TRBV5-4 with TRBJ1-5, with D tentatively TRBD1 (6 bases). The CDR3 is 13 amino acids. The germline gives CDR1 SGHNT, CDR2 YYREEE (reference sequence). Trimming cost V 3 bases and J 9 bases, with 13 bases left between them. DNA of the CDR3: TGTGCCAGCAGCTCGGGGGGCGCGGGGCCCCAGCATTTT. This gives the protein CASSSGGAGPQHF.

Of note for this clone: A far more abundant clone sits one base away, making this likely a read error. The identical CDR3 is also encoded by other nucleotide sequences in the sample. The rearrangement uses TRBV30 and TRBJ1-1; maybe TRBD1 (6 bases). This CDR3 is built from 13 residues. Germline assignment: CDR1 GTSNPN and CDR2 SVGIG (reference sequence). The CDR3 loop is CAWSRTAGTEAFF. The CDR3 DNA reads TGCGCCTGGTCCCGGACAGCTGGGACTGAAGCTTTCTTT. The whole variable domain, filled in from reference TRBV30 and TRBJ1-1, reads SQTIHQWPATLVQPVGSPLSLECTVEGTSNPNLYWYRQAAGRGLQLLFYSVGIGQISSEVPQNLSASRPQDRQFILSSKKLLLSDSGFYLCAWSRTAGTEAFFGQGTRLTVV.

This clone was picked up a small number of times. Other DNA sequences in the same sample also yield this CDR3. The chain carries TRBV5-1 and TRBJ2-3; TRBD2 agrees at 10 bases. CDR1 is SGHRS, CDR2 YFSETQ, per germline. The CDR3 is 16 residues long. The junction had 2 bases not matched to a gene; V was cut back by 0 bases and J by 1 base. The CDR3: CASSLGGTSGTDTQYF. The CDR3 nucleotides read TGCGCCAGCAGCTTGGGGGGGACTAGCGGCACAGATACGCAGTATTTT.

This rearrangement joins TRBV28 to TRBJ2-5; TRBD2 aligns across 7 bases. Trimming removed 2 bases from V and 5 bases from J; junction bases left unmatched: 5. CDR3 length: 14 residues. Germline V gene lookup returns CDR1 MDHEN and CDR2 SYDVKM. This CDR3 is CASSLHTSVETQYF. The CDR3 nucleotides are TGTGCCAGCAGTTTACATACTAGCGTCGAGACCCAGTACTTC.

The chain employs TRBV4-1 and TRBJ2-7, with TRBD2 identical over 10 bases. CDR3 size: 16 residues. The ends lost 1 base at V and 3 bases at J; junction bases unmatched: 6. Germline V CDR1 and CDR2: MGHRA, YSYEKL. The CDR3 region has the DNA TGCGCCAGCAGCCAAGTCGGGGCTAGCGGGAGCTACGAGCAGTACTTC. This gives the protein CASSQVGASGSYEQYF.

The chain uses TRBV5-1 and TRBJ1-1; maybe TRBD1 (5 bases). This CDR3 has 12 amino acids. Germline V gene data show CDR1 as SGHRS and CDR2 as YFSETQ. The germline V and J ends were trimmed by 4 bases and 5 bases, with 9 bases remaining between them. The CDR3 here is CASSAGRTEAFF. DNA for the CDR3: TGCGCCAGCAGCGCAGGGCGGACTGAAGCTTTCTTT.

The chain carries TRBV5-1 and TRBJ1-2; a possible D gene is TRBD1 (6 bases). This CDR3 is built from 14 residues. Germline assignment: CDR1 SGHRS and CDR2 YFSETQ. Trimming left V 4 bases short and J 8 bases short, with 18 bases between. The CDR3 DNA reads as TGCGCCAGCAGCGCCCAGACAGGCAGGGAGGGCTACACCTTC. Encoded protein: CASSAQTGREGYTF.

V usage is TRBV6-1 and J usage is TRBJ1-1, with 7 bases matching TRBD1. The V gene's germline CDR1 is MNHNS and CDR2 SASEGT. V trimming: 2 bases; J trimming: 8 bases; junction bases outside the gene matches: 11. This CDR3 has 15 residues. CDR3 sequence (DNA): TGTGCCAGCAGTGAATCCCCGGGACAGCGGTTCGAAGCTTTCTTT. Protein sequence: CASSESPGQRFEAFF.

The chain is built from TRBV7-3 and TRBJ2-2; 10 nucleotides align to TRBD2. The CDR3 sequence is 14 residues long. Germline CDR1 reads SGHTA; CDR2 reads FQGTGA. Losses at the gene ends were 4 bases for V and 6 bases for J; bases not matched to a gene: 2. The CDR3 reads CASSWGLASGELFF. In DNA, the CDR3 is TGTGCCAGCAGCTGGGGACTAGCGTCCGGGGAGCTGTTTTTT.

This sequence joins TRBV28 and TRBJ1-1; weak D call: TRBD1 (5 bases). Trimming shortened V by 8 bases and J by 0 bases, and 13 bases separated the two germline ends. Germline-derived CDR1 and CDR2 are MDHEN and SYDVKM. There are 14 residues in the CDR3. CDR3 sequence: CASWLGGVNTEAFF. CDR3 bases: TGTGCCAGCTGGCTGGGGGGGGTGAACACTGAAGCTTTCTTT.

CDR3 DNA sequence: TGCAGCGTCTGGGGCGGGACTAGCACAGATACGCAGTATTTT. It is translated as CSVWGGTSTDTQYF. V gene TRBV29-1 combines with J gene TRBJ2-3, with a possible D match to TRBD2 (6 bases). The CDR3 totals 14 residues. Germline assignment: CDR1 SQVTM and CDR2 ANQGSEA. With 6 bases removed from V and 0 bases from J, the gap between germline ends came to 13 bases.

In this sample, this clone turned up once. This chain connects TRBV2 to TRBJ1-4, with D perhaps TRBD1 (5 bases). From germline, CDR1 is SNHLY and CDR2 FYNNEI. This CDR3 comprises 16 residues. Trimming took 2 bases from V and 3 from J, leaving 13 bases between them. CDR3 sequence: CASSESGFRPNEKLFF. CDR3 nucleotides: TGTGCCAGCAGTGAATCAGGGTTCCGTCCTAATGAAAAACTGTTTTTT.

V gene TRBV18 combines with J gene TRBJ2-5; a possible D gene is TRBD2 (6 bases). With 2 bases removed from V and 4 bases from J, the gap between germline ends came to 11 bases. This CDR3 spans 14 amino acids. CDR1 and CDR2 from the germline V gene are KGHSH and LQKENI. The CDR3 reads CASSPGREVETQYF. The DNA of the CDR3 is TGTGCCAGCTCACCAGGCAGGGAGGTAGAGACCCAGTACTTC.

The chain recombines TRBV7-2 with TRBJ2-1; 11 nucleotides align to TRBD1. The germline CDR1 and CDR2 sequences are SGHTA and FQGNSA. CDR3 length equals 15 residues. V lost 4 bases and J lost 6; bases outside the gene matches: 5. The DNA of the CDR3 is TGTGCCAGCAGCTACCAGGGACAGGGGGGCAATGAGCAGTTCTTC. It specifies CASSYQGQGGNEQFF.

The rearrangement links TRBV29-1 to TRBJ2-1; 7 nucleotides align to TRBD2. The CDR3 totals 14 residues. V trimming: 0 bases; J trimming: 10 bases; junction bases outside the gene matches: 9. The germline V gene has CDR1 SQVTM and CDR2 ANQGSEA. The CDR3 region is CSVEDRGLVKEQFF. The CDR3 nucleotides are TGCAGCGTTGAAGATAGAGGACTAGTCAAGGAGCAGTTCTTC.

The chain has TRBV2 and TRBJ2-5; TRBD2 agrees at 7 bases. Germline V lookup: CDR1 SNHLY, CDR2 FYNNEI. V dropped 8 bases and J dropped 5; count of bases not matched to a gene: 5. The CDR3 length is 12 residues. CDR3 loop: CASGGVEETQYF. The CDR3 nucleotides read TGTGCCAGCGGGGGGGTTGAGGAGACCCAGTACTTC. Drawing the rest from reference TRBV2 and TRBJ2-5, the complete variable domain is EPEVTQTPSHQVTQMGQEVILRCVPISNHLYFYWYRQILGQKVEFLVSFYNNEISEKSEIFDDQFSVERPDGSNFTLKIRSTKLEDSAMYFCASGGVEETQYFGPGTRLLVL.

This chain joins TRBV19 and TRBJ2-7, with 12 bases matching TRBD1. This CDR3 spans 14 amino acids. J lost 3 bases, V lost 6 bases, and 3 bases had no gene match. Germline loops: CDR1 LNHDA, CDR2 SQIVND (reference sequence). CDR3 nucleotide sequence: TGTGCCAGTAGGGGACAGGGGGCGGGCTACGAGCAGTACTTC. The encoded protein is CASRGQGAGYEQYF.

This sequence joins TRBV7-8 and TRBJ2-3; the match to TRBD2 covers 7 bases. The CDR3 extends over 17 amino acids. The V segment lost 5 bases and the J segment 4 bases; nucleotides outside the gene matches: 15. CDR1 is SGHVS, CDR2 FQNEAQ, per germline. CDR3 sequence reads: CASSQLGGGSMADTQYF. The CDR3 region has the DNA TGTGCCAGCAGCCAACTGGGTGGCGGGAGTATGGCAGATACGCAGTATTTT.

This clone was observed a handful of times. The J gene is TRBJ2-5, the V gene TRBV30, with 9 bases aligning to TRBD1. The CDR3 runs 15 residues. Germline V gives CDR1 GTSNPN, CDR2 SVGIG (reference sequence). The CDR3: CAAGVGTGRGETQYF. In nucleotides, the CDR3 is TGTGCGGCCGGGGTTGGGACAGGGAGGGGAGAGACCCAGTACTTC.

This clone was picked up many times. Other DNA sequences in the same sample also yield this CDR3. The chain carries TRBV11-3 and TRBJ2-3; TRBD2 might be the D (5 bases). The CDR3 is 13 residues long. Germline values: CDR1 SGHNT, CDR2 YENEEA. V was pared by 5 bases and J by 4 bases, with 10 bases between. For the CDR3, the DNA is TGTGCCAGCAGCCCTCCCGGGGCAGATACGCAGTATTTT. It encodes CASSPPGADTQYF.

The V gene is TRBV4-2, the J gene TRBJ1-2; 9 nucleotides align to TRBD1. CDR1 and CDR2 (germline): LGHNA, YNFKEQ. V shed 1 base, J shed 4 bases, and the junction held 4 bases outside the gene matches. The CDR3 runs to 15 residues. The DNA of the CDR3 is TGTGCCAGCAGCCAAGGGACAGGGGAGTTCTATGGCTACACCTTC. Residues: CASSQGTGEFYGYTF.

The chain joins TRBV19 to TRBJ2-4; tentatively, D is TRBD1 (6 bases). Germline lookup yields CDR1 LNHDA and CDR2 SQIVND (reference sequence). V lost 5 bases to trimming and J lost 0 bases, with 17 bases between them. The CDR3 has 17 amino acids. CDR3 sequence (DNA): TGTGCCAGTAGTGCCCAAGGGGGAAACGGAGCCAAAAACATTCAGTACTTC. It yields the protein CASSAQGGNGAKNIQYF.

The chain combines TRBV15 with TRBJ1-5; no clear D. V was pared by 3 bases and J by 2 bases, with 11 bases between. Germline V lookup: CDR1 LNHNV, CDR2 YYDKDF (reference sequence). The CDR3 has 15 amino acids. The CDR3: CATSSYTVGNQPQHF. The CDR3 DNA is TGTGCCACCAGCAGCTATACCGTTGGCAATCAGCCCCAGCATTTT. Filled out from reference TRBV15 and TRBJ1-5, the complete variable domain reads DAMVIQNPRYQVTQFGKPVTLSCSQTLNHNVMYWYQQKSSQAPKLLFHYYDKDFNNEADTPDNFQSRRPNTSFCFLDIRSPGLGDTAMYLCATSSYTVGNQPQHFGDGTRLSIL.

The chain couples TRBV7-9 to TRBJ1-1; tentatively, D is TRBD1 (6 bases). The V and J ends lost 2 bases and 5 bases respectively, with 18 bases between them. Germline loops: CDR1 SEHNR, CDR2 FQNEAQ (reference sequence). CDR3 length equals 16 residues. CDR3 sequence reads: CASSLRQGRVETEAFF. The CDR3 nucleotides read TGTGCCAGCAGCTTACGGCAGGGGAGAGTGGAAACTGAAGCTTTCTTT.

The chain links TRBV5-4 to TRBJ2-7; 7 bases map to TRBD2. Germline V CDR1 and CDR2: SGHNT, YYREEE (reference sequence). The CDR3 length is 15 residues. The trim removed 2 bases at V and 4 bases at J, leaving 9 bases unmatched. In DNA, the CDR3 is TGTGCCAGCAGCTTATCCCCTAGCGGTAGATACGAGCAGTACTTC. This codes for CASSLSPSGRYEQYF. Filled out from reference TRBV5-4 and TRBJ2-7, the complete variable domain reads ETGVTQSPTHLIKTRGQQVTLRCSSQSGHNTVSWYQQALGQGPQFIFQYYREEENGRGNFPPRFSGLQFPNYSSELNVNALELDDSALYLCASSLSPSGRYEQYFGPGTRLTVT.

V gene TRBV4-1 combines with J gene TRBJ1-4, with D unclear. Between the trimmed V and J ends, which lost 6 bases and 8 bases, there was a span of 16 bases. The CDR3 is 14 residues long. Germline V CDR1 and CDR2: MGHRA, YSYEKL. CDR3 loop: CASSRGSQGEKLFF. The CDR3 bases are TGCGCCAGCAGTCGGGGAAGTCAAGGGGAAAAACTGTTTTTT.

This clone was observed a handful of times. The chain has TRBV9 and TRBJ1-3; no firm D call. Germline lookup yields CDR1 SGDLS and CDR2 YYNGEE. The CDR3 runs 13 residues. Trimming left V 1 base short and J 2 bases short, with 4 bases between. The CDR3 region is CASSVQTGNTIYF. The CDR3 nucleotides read TGTGCCAGCAGCGTACAGACTGGAAACACCATATATTTT.

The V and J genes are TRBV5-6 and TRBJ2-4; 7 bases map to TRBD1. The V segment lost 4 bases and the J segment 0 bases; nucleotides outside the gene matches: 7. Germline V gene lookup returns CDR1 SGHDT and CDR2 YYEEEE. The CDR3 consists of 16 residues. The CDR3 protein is CASSQQGRLAKNIQYF. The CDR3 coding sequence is TGTGCCAGCAGCCAACAGGGGCGTTTAGCCAAAAACATTCAGTACTTC.

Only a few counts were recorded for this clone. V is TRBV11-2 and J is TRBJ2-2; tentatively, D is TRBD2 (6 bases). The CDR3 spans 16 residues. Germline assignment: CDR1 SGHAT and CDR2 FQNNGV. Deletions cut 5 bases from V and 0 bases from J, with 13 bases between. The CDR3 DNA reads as TGTGCCAGCAGCGGGTGGAGGGAGTCGAACACCGGGGAGCTGTTTTTT. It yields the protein CASSGWRESNTGELFF.